A selection of T cell receptor beta chains follows, all from one sample in a study of shared T cell receptors in the human thymus. Clones were sequenced by immunoSEQ multiplex PCR, and TCRdb holds only the in-frame ones, with some missing. Among hundreds of thousands of clones listed, roughly 90% were seen once. These data were also filed under a second study, of human thymus T cells.

What was sequenced was thymocytes. Receptors were obtained from a boy under three years old with a congenital heart defect. The CDR3 runs from the conserved cysteine through the conserved F or W. D genes are given only for firm matches.

>TRBJ2-5|TRBV5-1|TRBD2
CASSPREGKTETQYF
>TRBJ2-3|TRBV28|TRBD1
CASSPRQGAQDTDTQYF
>TRBJ1-5|TRBV2|-
CASSDVRGYGNQPQHF
>TRBJ2-7|TRBV13|TRBD2
CASSHPAGTSRREQYF
>TRBJ2-5|TRBV10-1|-
CASSDDSRGQETQYF
>TRBJ2-7|TRBV10-1|-
CASSGHPGVPYEQYF
>TRBJ2-3|TRBV10-3|TRBD2
CAISAYLAVSGTDTQYF
>TRBJ2-3|TRBV4-3|TRBD1
CASSQESQFRRTGSRDTQYF
>TRBJ2-7|TRBV28|-
CASTPPRLYEQYF
>TRBJ2-7|TRBV5-6|-
CASSPGLWTPYEQYF
>TRBJ1-1|TRBV29-1|-
CSVTAAVGTEAFF
>TRBJ2-3|TRBV4-3|TRBD2
CASSQLGLAGGDTQYF
>TRBJ2-1|TRBV15|-
CATSRDGGGSEFF
>TRBJ2-3|TRBV7-9|-
CASSRPSASTDTQYF
>TRBJ1-5|TRBV19|-
CASSIVWTSNQPQHF
>TRBJ1-1|TRBV4-1|TRBD1
CASSLIQGHTEAFF
>TRBJ1-1|TRBV4-2|TRBD1
CASSQDRRDSGEAFF
>TRBJ2-5|TRBV6-5|TRBD1
CASSPADRGETQYF
>TRBJ2-2|TRBV19|TRBD2
CASSPGTSGANTGELFF
>TRBJ2-7|TRBV28|TRBD1
CASSVRDRAPESYEQYF
>TRBJ2-5|TRBV7-6|TRBD2
CASSLTSLRRSGTSGDQETQYF
>TRBJ2-2|TRBV6-1|TRBD1
CASSEYQGADTGELFF
>TRBJ2-1|TRBV18|-
CASSPPRAGQSGTGSYNEQFF
>TRBJ2-7|TRBV11-2|TRBD2
CASSPSRLAAVYEQYF